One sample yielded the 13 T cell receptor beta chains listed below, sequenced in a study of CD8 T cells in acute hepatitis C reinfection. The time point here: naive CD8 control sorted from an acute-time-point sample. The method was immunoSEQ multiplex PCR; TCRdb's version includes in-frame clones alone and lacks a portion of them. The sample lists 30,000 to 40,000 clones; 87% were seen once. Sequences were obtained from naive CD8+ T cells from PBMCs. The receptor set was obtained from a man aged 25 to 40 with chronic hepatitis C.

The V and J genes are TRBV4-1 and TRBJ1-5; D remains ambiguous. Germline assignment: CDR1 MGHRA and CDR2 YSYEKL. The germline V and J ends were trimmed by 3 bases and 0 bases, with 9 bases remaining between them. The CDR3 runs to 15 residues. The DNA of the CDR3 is TGCGCCAGCAGCCAGGGCGGCAATAGCAATCAGCCCCAGCATTTT. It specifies CASSQGGNSNQPQHF.

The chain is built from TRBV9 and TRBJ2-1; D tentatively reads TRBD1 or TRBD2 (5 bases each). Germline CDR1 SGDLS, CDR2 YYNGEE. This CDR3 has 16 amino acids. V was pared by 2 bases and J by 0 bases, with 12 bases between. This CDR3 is CASSVEGLSSYNEQFF. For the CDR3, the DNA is TGTGCCAGCAGCGTCGAGGGGCTTTCCTCCTACAATGAGCAGTTCTTC.

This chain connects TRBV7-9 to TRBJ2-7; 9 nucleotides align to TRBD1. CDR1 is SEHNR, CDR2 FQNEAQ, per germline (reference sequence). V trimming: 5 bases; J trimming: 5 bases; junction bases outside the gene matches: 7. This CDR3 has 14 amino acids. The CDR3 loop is CASSPGTGNHEQYF. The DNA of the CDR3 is TGTGCCAGCAGCCCCGGGACAGGGAACCACGAGCAGTACTTC.

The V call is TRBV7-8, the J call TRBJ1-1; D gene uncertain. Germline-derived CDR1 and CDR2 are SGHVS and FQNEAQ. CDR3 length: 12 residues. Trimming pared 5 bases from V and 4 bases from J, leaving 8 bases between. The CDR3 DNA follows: TGTGCCAGCAGCCAGACGGTCACTGAAGCTTTCTTT. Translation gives CASSQTVTEAFF.

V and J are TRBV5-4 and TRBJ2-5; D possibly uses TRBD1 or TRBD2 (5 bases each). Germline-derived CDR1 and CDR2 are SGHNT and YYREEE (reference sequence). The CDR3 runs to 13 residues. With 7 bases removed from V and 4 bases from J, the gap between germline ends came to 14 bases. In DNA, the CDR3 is TGTGCCAGCCATCCCGGGGCCGGAGAGACCCAGTACTTC. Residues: CASHPGAGETQYF.

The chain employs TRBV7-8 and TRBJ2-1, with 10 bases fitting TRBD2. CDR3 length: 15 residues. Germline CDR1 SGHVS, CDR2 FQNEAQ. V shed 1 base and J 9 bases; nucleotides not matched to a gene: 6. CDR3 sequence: CASSLDGLAESEQFF. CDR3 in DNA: TGTGCCAGCAGCTTAGATGGACTAGCGGAAAGTGAGCAGTTCTTC.

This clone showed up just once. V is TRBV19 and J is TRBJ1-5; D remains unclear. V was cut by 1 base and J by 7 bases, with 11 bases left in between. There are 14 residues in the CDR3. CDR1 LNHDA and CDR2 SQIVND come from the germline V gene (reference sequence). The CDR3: CASSIGGGHQPQHF. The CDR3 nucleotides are TGTGCCAGTAGTATAGGTGGTGGGCACCAGCCCCAGCATTTT.

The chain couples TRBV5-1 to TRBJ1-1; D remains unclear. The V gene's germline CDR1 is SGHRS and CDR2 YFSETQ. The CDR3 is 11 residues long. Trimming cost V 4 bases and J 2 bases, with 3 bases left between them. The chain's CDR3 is CASSINTEAFF. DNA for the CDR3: TGCGCCAGCAGCATCAACACTGAAGCTTTCTTT.

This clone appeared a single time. The CDR3 is CASTSPRGKGNDEQFF. The CDR3 DNA is TGTGCCAGTACCTCCCCCCGGGGGAAGGGGAACGATGAGCAGTTCTTC. The chain recombines TRBV19 with TRBJ2-1; possibly TRBD2 for D (6 bases). V gave up 7 bases and J gave up 8 bases, with 24 bases separating them. In germline, CDR1 is LNHDA, CDR2 SQIVND (reference sequence). The CDR3 contains 16 residues.

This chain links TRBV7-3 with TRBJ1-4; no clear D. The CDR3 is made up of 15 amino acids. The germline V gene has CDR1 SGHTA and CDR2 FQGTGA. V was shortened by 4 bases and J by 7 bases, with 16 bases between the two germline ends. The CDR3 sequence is CASSSTGGLGEKLFF. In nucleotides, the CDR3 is TGTGCCAGCAGCTCCACCGGAGGTCTTGGTGAAAAACTGTTTTTT.

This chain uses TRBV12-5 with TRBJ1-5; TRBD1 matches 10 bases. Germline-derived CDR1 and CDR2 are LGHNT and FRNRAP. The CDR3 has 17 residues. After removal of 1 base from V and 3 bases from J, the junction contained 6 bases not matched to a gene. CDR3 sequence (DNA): TGTGCTAGTGGTTTGGGAAGGACAGGGGGGTACAATCAGCCCCAGCATTTT. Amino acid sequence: CASGLGRTGGYNQPQHF.

CDR3 loop: CASSLSMNEQFF. The CDR3 nucleotides read TGTGCCAGCAGTTTATCCATGAATGAGCAGTTCTTC. The chain carries TRBV27 and TRBJ2-1; D not certain. The CDR3 loop spans 12 amino acids. The germline V gene encodes CDR1 MNHEY and CDR2 SMNVEV (reference sequence). Trimming took off 0 bases at V and 7 bases at J, with 4 bases between the two ends.

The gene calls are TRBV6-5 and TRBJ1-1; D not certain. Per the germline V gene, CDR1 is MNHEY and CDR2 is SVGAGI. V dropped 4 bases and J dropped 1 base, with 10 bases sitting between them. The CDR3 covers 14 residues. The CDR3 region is CASSLPTPNTEAFF. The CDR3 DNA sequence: TGTGCCAGCAGTTTGCCGACGCCGAACACTGAAGCTTTCTTT.